A single sample gave rise to the 2 T cell receptor beta chains below, sequenced in a study of blood T cell repertoires in COVID-19. Method: immunoSEQ multiplex PCR; TCRdb's copy keeps in-frame clones and lacks some. The sample has about 140,000 clones; roughly 78% are singletons. The sequenced material came from peripheral blood. The receptors derive from a man aged 60 to 69 with acute or convalescent COVID-19.

V usage is TRBV5-4 and J usage is TRBJ2-1, with 9 bases fitting TRBD2. Germline V gene lookup returns CDR1 SGHNT and CDR2 YYREEE (reference sequence). The CDR3 totals 15 residues. The ends lost 4 bases at V and 5 bases at J; junction bases unmatched: 7. CDR3 coding DNA: TGTGCCAGCAGCCGGCGGGGCGGGAGGGACAATGAGCAGTTCTTC. Translation: CASSRRGGRDNEQFF.

The V call is TRBV27, the J call TRBJ1-5; maybe TRBD1 (5 bases). Germline V gene data show CDR1 as MNHEY and CDR2 as SMNVEV (reference sequence). Trimming pared 2 bases from V and 1 base from J, leaving 12 bases between. The CDR3 sequence is 16 residues long. The CDR3 reads CASSLLPRESNQPQHF. Here the CDR3 DNA reads TGTGCCAGCAGTTTACTGCCCAGGGAAAGCAATCAGCCCCAGCATTTT.